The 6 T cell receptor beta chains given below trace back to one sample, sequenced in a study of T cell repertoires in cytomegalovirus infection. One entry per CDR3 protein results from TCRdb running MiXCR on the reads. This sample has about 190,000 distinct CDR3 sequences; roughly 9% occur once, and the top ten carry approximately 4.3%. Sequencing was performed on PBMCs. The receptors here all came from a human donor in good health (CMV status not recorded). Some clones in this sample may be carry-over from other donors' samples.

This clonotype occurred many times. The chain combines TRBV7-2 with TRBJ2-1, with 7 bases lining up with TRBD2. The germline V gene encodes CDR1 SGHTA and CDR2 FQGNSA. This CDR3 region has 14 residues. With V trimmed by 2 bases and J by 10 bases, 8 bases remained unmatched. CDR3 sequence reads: CASSLTREVREQFF. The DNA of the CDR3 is TGTGCCAGCAGCTTAACCCGGGAGGTACGGGAGCAGTTCTTC.

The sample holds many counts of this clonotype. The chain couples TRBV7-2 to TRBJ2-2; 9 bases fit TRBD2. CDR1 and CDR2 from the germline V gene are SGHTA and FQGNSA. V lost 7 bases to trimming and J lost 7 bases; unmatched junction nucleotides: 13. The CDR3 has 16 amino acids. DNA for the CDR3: TGTGCCAGCACCCGGGAAGCGGGAGGTCTCATCGGGGAGCTGTTTTTT. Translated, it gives CASTREAGGLIGELFF. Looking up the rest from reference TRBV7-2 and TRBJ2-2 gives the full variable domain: GAGVSQSPSNKVTEKGKDVELRCDPISGHTALYWYRQSLGQGLEFLIYFQGNSAPDKSGLPSDRFSAERTGGSVSTLTIQRTQQEDSAVYLCASTREAGGLIGELFFGEGSRLTVL.

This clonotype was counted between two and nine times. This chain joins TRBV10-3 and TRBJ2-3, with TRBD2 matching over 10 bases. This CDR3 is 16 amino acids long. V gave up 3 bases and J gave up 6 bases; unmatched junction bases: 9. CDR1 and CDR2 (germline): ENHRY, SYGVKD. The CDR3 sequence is CAISDGSSGSRDTQYF. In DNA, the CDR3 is TGTGCCATCAGTGACGGGTCTAGCGGGAGCCGGGATACGCAGTATTTT.

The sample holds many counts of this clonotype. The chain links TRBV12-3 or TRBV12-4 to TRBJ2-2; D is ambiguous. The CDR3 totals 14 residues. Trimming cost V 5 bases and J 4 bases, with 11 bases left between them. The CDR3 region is CASSHQQVTGELFF. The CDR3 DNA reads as TGTGCCAGCAGTCACCAGCAGGTCACCGGGGAGCTGTTTTTT.

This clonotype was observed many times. In DNA, the CDR3 is TGTGCCAGTAGTATCTTTGGGGGCGGCAATCAGCCCCAGCATTTT. The encoded protein is CASSIFGGGNQPQHF. The V call is TRBV19, the J call TRBJ1-5; D is perhaps TRBD1 (6 bases). CDR1 and CDR2 (germline): LNHDA, SQIVND (reference sequence). V was shortened by 3 bases and J by 2 bases, with 11 bases between the two germline ends. The CDR3 totals 15 residues.

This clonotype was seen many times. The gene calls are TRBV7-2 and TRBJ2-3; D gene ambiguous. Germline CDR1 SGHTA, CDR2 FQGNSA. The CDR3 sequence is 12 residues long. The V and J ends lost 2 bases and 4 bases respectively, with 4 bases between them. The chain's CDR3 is CASSLFADTQYF. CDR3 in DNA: TGTGCCAGCAGCTTATTCGCAGATACGCAGTATTTT.